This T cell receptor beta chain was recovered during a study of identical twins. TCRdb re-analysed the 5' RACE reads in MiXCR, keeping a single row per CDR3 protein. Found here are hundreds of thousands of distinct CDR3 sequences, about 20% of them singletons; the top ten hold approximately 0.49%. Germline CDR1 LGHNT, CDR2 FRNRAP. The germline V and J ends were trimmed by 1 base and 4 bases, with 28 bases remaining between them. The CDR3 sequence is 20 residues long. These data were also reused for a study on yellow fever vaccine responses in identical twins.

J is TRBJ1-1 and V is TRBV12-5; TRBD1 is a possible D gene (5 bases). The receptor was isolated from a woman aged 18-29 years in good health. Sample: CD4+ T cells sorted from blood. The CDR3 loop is CASGLALPRQSLGELTEAFF. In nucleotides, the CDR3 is TGTGCTAGTGGTTTGGCCTTACCCAGACAGTCCTTGGGGGAACTCACTGAAGCTTTCTTT. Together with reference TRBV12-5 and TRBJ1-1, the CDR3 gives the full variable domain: DARVTQTPRHKVTEMGQEVTMRCQPILGHNTVFWYRQTMMQGLELLAYFRNRAPLDDSGMPKDRFSAEMPDATLATLKIQPSEPRDSAVYFCASGLALPRQSLGELTEAFFGQGTRLTVV.